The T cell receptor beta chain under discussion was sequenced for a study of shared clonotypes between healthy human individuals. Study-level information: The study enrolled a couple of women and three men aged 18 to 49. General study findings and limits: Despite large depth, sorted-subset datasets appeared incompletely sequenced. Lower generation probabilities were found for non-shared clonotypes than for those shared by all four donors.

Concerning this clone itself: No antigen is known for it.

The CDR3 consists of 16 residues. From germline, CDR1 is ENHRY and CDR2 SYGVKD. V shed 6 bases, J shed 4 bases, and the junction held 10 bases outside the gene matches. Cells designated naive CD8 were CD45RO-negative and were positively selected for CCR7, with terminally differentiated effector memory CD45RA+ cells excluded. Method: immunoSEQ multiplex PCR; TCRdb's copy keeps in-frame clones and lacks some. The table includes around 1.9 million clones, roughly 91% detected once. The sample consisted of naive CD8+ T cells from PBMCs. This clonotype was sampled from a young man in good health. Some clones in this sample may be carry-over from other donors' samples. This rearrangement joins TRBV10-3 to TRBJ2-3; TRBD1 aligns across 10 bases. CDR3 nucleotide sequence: TGTGCCATCAGAGGGGAGGGACAGGGGTTAGCAGATACGCAGTATTTT. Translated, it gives CAIRGEGQGLADTQYF.